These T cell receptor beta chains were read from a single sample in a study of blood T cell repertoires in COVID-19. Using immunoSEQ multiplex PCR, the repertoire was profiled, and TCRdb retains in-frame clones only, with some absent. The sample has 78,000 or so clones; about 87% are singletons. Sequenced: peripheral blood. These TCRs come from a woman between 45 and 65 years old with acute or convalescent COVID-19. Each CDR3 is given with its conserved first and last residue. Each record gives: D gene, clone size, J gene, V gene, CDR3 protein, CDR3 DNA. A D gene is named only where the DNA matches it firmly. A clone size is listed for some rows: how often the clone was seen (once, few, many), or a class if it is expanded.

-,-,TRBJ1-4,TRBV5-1,CASSIGQRKDEKLFF,TGCGCCAGCAGCATTGGACAGAGAAAGGATGAAAAACTGTTTTTT
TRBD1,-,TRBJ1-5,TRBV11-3,CASSSQGVGNQPQHF,TGTGCCAGCAGCTCCCAGGGGGTTGGCAATCAGCCCCAGCATTTT
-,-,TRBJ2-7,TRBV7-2,CASSRDFAYEQYF,TGTGCCAGCAGCCGGGACTTCGCCTACGAGCAGTACTTC
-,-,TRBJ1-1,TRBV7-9,CASSLAWQEAFF,TGTGCCAGCAGCTTAGCTTGGCAGGAAGCTTTCTTT
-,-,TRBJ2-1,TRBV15,CATSRTANSYNEQFF,TGTGCCACCAGCAGAACAGCCAACTCCTACAATGAGCAGTTCTTC
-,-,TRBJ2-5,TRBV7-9,CASSQGGVWETQYF,TGTGCCAGCAGCCAAGGGGGTGTTTGGGAGACCCAGTACTTC
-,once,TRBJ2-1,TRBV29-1,CSVRLGEQFF,TGCAGCGTTCGACTCGGTGAGCAGTTCTTC
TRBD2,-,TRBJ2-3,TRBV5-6,CASSPGTSGGLSTDTQYF,TGTGCCAGCAGCCCCGGGACTAGCGGGGGCCTTAGCACAGATACGCAGTATTTT
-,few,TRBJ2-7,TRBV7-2,CASSLVLLYEQYF,TGTGCCAGCAGCTTAGTACTCCTCTACGAGCAGTACTTC
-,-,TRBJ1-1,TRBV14,CASSLRQTNTEAFF,TGTGCCAGCAGCCTAAGACAGACGAACACTGAAGCTTTCTTT
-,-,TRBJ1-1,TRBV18,CASSPAMNRDTEAFF,TGTGCCAGCTCACCCGCGATGAACAGGGACACTGAAGCTTTCTTT
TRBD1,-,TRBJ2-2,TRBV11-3,CASSRGQGNTGELFF,TGTGCCAGCAGTCGGGGACAGGGAAACACCGGGGAGCTGTTTTTT
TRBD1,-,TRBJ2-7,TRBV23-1,CASSPDRDRGRMWEQYF,TGCGCCAGCAGTCCGGACCGGGACAGGGGGCGAATGTGGGAGCAGTACTTC
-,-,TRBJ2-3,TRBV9,CASSLRDTDTQYF,TGTGCCAGCAGCTTGCGGGACACAGATACGCAGTATTTT
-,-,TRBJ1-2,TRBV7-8,CASSRDIPIYGYTF,TGTGCCAGCAGTCGGGACATCCCTATCTATGGCTACACCTTC
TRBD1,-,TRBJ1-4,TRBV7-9,CASSLRQGNEKLFF,TGTGCCAGCAGCTTACGACAGGGTAATGAAAAACTGTTTTTT
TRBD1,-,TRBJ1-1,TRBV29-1,CSVAGQGGNTEAFF,TGCAGCGTGGCCGGACAGGGGGGGAACACTGAAGCTTTCTTT
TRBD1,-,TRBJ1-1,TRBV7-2,CASSLGGVGDRGYTEAFF,TGTGCCAGCAGCTTAGGAGGTGTAGGGGACAGGGGGTACACTGAAGCTTTCTTT
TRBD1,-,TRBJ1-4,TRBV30,CAWTPDRGYGPGEKLFF,TGTGCCTGGACCCCGGACAGGGGGTATGGACCTGGTGAAAAACTGTTTTTT
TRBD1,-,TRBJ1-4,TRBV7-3,CASSPSGTGGEKLFF,TGTGCCAGCAGCCCAAGCGGGACAGGGGGCGAAAAACTGTTTTTT
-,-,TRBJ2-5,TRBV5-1,CASSLGRGQETQYF,TGCGCCAGCAGCTTGGGTCGGGGACAAGAGACCCAGTACTTC
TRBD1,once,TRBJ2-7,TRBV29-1,CSVETTGADYEQYF,TGCAGCGTTGAAACGACAGGGGCCGACTACGAGCAGTACTTC
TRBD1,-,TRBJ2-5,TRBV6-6,CASSRDSGLQETQYF,TGTGCCAGCAGTCGGGACAGTGGTTTACAAGAGACCCAGTACTTC
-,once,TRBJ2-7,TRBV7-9,CASSLGVDYEQYF,TGTGCCAGCAGCTTAGGCGTTGACTACGAGCAGTACTTC
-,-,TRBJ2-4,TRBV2,CAAISRDNIAKNIQYF,TGTGCCGCCATTTCCCGGGACAACATAGCCAAAAACATTCAGTACTTC
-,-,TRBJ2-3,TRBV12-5,CASGKRGTTDTQYF,TGTGCTAGTGGTAAGAGGGGGACCACAGATACGCAGTATTTT
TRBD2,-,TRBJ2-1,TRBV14,CASSQGGLAGGTYNEQFF,TGTGCCAGCAGCCAAGGAGGACTAGCGGGAGGAACCTACAATGAGCAGTTCTTC